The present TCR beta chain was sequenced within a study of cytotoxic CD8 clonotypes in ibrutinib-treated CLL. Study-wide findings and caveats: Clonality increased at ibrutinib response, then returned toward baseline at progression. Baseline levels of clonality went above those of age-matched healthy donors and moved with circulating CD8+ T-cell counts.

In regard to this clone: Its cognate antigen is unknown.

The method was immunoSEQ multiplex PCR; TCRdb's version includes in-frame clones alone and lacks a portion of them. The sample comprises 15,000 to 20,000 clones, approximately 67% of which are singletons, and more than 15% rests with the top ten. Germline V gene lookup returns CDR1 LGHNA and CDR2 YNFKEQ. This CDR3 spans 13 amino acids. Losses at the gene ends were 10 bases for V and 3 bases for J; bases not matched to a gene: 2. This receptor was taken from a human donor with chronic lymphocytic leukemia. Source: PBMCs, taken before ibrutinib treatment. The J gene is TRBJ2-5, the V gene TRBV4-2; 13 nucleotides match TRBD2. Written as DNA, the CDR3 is TGTGCCACCGGGACTAGCGGGGAAGAGACCCAGTACTTC. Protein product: CATGTSGEETQYF.